This T cell receptor beta chain is drawn from a study of T cells in Graves' hyperthyroidism and ophthalmopathy (dated by TCRdb to 2018 to 2020). About the investigation overall: Peripheral blood samples were taken at initial diagnosis, before any treatment was given. TCR V-J signatures able to tell the groups apart were searched for in a discovery cohort of 90 to 100 patients, of whom about 40 had Graves' ophthalmopathy and roughly 58 had stable Graves' hyperthyroidism. Prospective prediction of ophthalmopathy was tested in an independent validation cohort consisting of fewer than 20 hyperthyroidism patients and more than 15 patients who later progressed to ophthalmopathy. The roughly 100 discovery patients were divided at random into training and test sets in a 7:3 ratio. In addition, the study compared T-cell repertoires in thyroid tissue and in blood from roughly 6 Graves' hyperthyroidism patients. After sampling, hyperthyroidism patients received methimazole starting at 30 mg daily, and ophthalmopathy patients received high-dose intravenous methylprednisolone. The paper reports TCR Vbeta CDR3 sequencing of 130 to 150 peripheral blood samples: some 44 ophthalmopathy, about 75 hyperthyroidism and roughly 17 progressor patients.

This clonotype was seen repeatedly, ten times or more. Its antigen remains unidentified. There are no base qualities to consult, and no much larger clone falls within one base. The germline V gene provides CDR1 SGHRS and CDR2 YFSETQ. CDR3 length: 16 amino acids, cysteine to phenylalanine. Only the CDR3 DNA is retained, 48 bases long and in frame from the first base. V lost 5 bases and J lost 3 bases, and the count of bases not matched to a germline gene is 8. The TCR beta CDR3 regions were amplified from the RNA transcripts. The first round of RT-PCR for the TCR CDR3 was performed with the HTBI primer set and the Qiagen OneStep RT-PCR kit. Libraries were constructed in a second round of multiplex PCR, after which size selection and purification were performed. Paired-end sequencing of the libraries was performed with 100 bp reads on an Illumina HiSeq2000. The original pipeline was this. SOAPnuke was used to process the raw data, removing reads that contained adapters or uncalled bases, had a mean Phred below 15, or lacked an exact match to the constant primer or identifier. COPE v1.2.5 was used to merge high-quality paired reads, and clonotypes were defined as unique nucleotide sequences. Clonotypes were aligned to IMGT TRBV, TRBD and TRBJ reference segments using MiTCR v1.1. Analysis was restricted to V-J combinations with a frequency above 0.0001, which covered about 99% of repertoires. A TCS score was defined as the ratio of F50 (clonal expansion) to E x V (chaos), with BLOSUM62-based TCRdist applied between CDR3 peptides within each V-J. Welch's t-statistics and random forest reduced 514 V-J features to some 14, which were used in a naive Bayes classifier (R e1071). TCRdb took the public reads, trimmed them with fastp at Q25, ran MiXCR for clone calling and kept in-frame beta chains. One record per CDR3 amino acid sequence lists the most common genes and DNA. It is TCRdb's table, rather than the study itself, that gives the V and J calls and clone size. This sample is represented by around 690,000 distinct CDR3 sequences; roughly a sixth of them were singletons. The leading ten clones occupy about 14% of the sample.

Graves' hyperthyroidism was defined as stable when no progression to ophthalmopathy occurred over 18 months of follow-up. Hyperthyroidism patients were aged 18 to 65 years and newly diagnosed, with disease duration of less than 2 months. The study excluded patients with uncontrolled infections, other autoimmune diseases, pregnancy or lactation. Diagnoses were established on the basis of clinical symptoms, serum thyroxine and TRAb, thyroid ultrasound, and orbital computed tomography. Ficoll-Paque density gradient centrifugation was used to isolate PBMCs from 9.5 to 10 ml of fresh peripheral blood. Total RNA was extracted with Trizol reagent, and quality was checked on an Agilent 2100 Bioanalyzer. Results and caveats for the whole study, not just this receptor: In validation, the model predicted progression to ophthalmopathy with 60% to 71% sensitivity and around 72% specificity, a median of 6.5 months before onset. Most expanded thyroid clonotypes (frequency above 0.001) were also detected in blood, suggesting blood repertoires may reflect thyroid immune responses. No statistical method was used to fix the sample size in advance, and group allocation was not hidden from the investigators. In cross-validation, a model built on a 13 V-J signature told ophthalmopathy apart from stable hyperthyroidism with approximately 91% sensitivity and roughly 82% specificity, and in testing the same model reached 80%/75%.

Sequencing was carried out using blood. The source of this sequence is a man aged 45 to 65 with Graves' hyperthyroidism. Rearrangement joined TRBV5-1 to TRBJ2-2, and TRBD1 matches 9 of the central bases. The CDR3 reads as follows: CASSSQGTGYTGELFF. The DNA is TGCGCCAGCAGTTCTCAAGGGACAGGGTACACCGGGGAGCTGTTTTTT.